The 10 T cell receptor beta chains listed next were all sequenced from one sample in a study of human T cells and chemical hapten exposure. Noted time point: pre-sensitization, week 0. This sample's treatment: therapeutic diphenylcyclopropenone sensitization with weekly scalp DPC. TCRdb independently ran MiXCR on the RACE reads; one entry per CDR3 protein. This sample carries 300,000 to 400,000 distinct CDR3 sequences, approximately 5.1% of them seen once, and the ten largest clones take just over 2.5%. This specimen was whole blood, taken in connection with sensitization to the hapten diphenylcyclopropenone (DPC). Source of these receptors: a woman aged 50 to 60 with alopecia areata. Some clones in this sample may be carry-over from other donors' samples.

This clonotype was recorded at least ten times. A junction end diverges from the germline sequence, so it may reflect a read error. The chain is built from TRBV5-1 and TRBJ2-7; D might be TRBD1 (5 bases). The CDR3 is 11 residues long. Per germline, CDR1 SGHRS and CDR2 YFSETQ. The CDR3 bases are TGCGCCAGCAGCTTCGGACATGACTTACACTTC. Protein product: CASSFGHDLHF.

V usage is TRBV30 and J usage is TRBJ2-6; D not resolved. Germline CDR1 reads GTSNPN; CDR2 reads SVGIG (reference sequence). The CDR3 has 12 residues. With 0 bases removed from V and 7 bases from J, the gap between germline ends came to 4 bases. The CDR3 sequence is CAWSVGANVLTF. The DNA for the CDR3 is TGTGCCTGGAGTGTAGGAGCCAACGTCCTGACTTTC.

The gene calls are TRBV20-1 and TRBJ2-7, with D tentatively TRBD1 (5 bases). Germline V lookup: CDR1 DFQATT, CDR2 SNEGSKA (reference sequence). The CDR3 consists of 13 residues. V was clipped by 3 bases and J by 0 bases, with 9 bases between them. The CDR3 is CSASRTTSYEQYF. CDR3 nucleotide sequence: TGCAGTGCTAGCCGGACAACCTCCTACGAGCAGTACTTC.

This clonotype was detected a few times. The rearrangement uses TRBV12-3 or TRBV12-4 and TRBJ1-6; D might be TRBD1 (6 bases). V lost 6 bases, J lost 8 bases, and 17 bases lay in between. The CDR3 consists of 15 residues. CDR3 residues: CASRSGGGGDSPLHF. CDR3 DNA: TGTGCCAGCAGATCGGGGGGCGGGGGCGATTCACCCCTCCACTTT.

This clonotype was seen repeatedly, ten times or more. The chain couples TRBV5-4 to TRBJ2-1, with 7 bases lining up with TRBD1. J gave up 0 bases and V 4 bases, and 7 bases lay outside the gene matches. This CDR3 region has 16 residues. From germline, CDR1 is SGHNT and CDR2 YYREEE (reference sequence). The CDR3: CASSLLGQLSYNEQFF. The CDR3 nucleotides read TGTGCCAGCAGCCTACTGGGACAGCTCTCCTACAATGAGCAGTTCTTC. The variable domain in full, completed from reference TRBV5-4 and TRBJ2-1, reads ETGVTQSPTHLIKTRGQQVTLRCSSQSGHNTVSWYQQALGQGPQFIFQYYREEENGRGNFPPRFSGLQFPNYSSELNVNALELDDSALYLCASSLLGQLSYNEQFFGPGTRLTVL.

This clonotype was detected a few times. The chain recombines TRBV20-1 with TRBJ2-5; D is uncertain. V lost 5 bases and J lost 9, with 22 bases in between. Germline V gene data show CDR1 as DFQATT and CDR2 as SNEGSKA (reference sequence). This CDR3 is 14 amino acids long. In DNA, the CDR3 is TGCAGTGCTGGCCCCGGACGAAACCCAAGACCCCAGTACTTC. Translating gives CSAGPGRNPRPQYF.

This clonotype was counted ten times or more. V usage is TRBV5-6 and J usage is TRBJ1-1, with 10 bases lining up with TRBD1. Germline CDR1 SGHDT, CDR2 YYEEEE. V was clipped by 4 bases and J by 4 bases; unmatched bases: 16. This CDR3 region has 18 residues. The CDR3 DNA reads as TGTGCCAGCAGCCGCCGGGACAGGGGACCCCTTTTGGGCACTGAAGCTTTCTTT. Residues: CASSRRDRGPLLGTEAFF.

This clonotype was observed many times. The gene calls are TRBV5-6 and TRBJ2-1; D is undetermined. Trimming pared 7 bases from V and 5 bases from J, leaving 13 bases between. Germline assignment: CDR1 SGHDT and CDR2 YYEEEE. This CDR3 spans 13 amino acids. CDR3 sequence reads: CASRNIGHNEQFF. CDR3 DNA: TGTGCCAGCCGCAACATCGGGCACAATGAGCAGTTCTTC. Complete variable domain (other parts from reference TRBV5-6 and TRBJ2-1): DAGVTQSPTHLIKTRGQQVTLRCSPKSGHDTVSWYQQALGQGPQFIFQYYEEEERQRGNFPDRFSGHQFPNYSSELNVNALLLGDSALYLCASRNIGHNEQFFGPGTRLTVL.

The chain joins TRBV4-3 to TRBJ2-7, with 13 nucleotides matching TRBD2. V shed 0 bases, J shed 1 base, and the junction held 6 bases outside the gene matches. Germline V lookup: CDR1 LGHNA, CDR2 YSLEER. CDR3 length: 18 amino acids. DNA of the CDR3: TGCGCCAGCAGCCAAGATTTCGGACTAGCGGGAGCTTCCTACGAGCAGTACTTC. This gives the protein CASSQDFGLAGASYEQYF.

This clonotype came up a few times. An end of the junction does not agree with germline; a read error may underlie this. The chain employs TRBV2 and TRBJ2-3, with 12 bases fitting TRBD2. The CDR3 runs to 14 residues. Germline CDR1 reads SNHLY; CDR2 reads FYNNEI. This CDR3 is CAGRTSGGTDTQYF. The DNA of the CDR3 is TGTGCCGGCAGGACTAGCGGGGGCACAGATACGCAGTATTTT.